The next 6 T cell receptor beta chains were all read from a single sample in a study of blood T cell repertoires in COVID-19 (dated by TCRdb to about 2020). Libraries were prepared through the immunoSEQ multiplex PCR assay. Here the immuneACCESS table is served through TCRdb, limited to in-frame sequences with V and J called. Missing clones are a known gap in these copies; in checked studies unresolved V genes cover under half, and the rest lacks a known reason. In all, the sample holds about 53,000 clones, and 86% of those were seen once. The ten largest clones take up less than 3.5% of the sample. Sequencing input: peripheral blood. Receptors originate from a man older than 75 with acute or convalescent COVID-19.

This chain joins TRBV7-6 and TRBJ1-5, with a tentative D call TRBD1 (6 bases). This CDR3 is built from 12 residues. Germline values: CDR1 SGHVS, CDR2 FNYEAQ. V shed 10 bases and J shed 4 bases, with 11 bases lying between them. The chain's CDR3 is CATGVSNQPQHF. The DNA for the CDR3 is TGTGCCACAGGGGTCTCTAATCAGCCCCAGCATTTT.

The chain links TRBV10-1 to TRBJ2-3, with a possible D match to TRBD2 (5 bases). Germline CDR1 is WNHNN and CDR2 is SYGVQD (reference sequence). The CDR3 runs to 14 residues. Trimming took 0 bases from V and 4 from J, leaving 8 bases between them. The CDR3 DNA sequence: TGCGCCAGCAGTGAGTCCCGGGGTGCAGATACGCAGTATTTT. Translation gives CASSESRGADTQYF.

Only one count was recorded for this clone. The chain joins TRBV7-3 to TRBJ1-1; D remains unclear. Trimming removed 2 bases from V and 1 base from J, with 5 bases in between. CDR1 is SGHTA and CDR2 is FQGTGA in the germline V gene. CDR3 length equals 13 residues. The CDR3 DNA follows: TGTGCCAGCAGCTTAGCAGGGAACACTGAAGCTTTCTTT. Amino acids: CASSLAGNTEAFF.

V is TRBV4-1 and J is TRBJ1-1, with D possibly being TRBD1 (5 bases). CDR1 MGHRA and CDR2 YSYEKL come from the germline V gene. CDR3 size: 15 residues. The ends were cut back, 0 bases at V and 1 base at J, with 9 bases in the middle. The CDR3 protein is CASSQEDIPNTEAFF. For the CDR3, the DNA is TGCGCCAGCAGCCAAGAGGACATCCCGAACACTGAAGCTTTCTTT.

The chain combines TRBV6-5 with TRBJ1-2; possibly TRBD1 for D (6 bases). Trimming cost V 5 bases and J 10 bases, with 14 bases left between them. The germline V gene encodes CDR1 MNHEY and CDR2 SVGAGI. The CDR3 runs 12 residues. DNA of the CDR3: TGTGCCAGCAGTCCCCGACAGGCATACTACACCTTC. Translated: CASSPRQAYYTF.

The chain links TRBV19 to TRBJ1-2, with 10 bases identical to TRBD1. Germline CDR1 and CDR2: LNHDA and SQIVND (reference sequence). Trimming cost V 7 bases and J 7 bases; bases outside gene matches: 9. The CDR3 is 14 amino acids. The CDR3 region has the DNA TGTGCCAGTAACATTGGGACAGGGGTTAGTGGCTACACCTTC. Its protein is CASNIGTGVSGYTF.